This T cell receptor (beta chain) was identified during a study of shared clonotypes between healthy human individuals. Study-level results: Despite large depth, sorted-subset datasets appeared incompletely sequenced. Across subsets, estimated richness was generally greater for naive than for memory populations. Clonotypes shared by all four sorted-subset donors had higher generation probabilities than non-shared clonotypes.

Note on this clone: As yet, its antigen is unknown.

A CD45RA+ naive subset and a CD45RA-negative memory subset were split from CD4+ cells. This table comes from immunoSEQ multiplex PCR, and its TCRdb copy is limited to in-frame clones, with some not included. The table has over a million clones, roughly 74% seen once. This receptor was identified in a man in his late teens or twenties in good health. Some clones in this sample may be carry-over from other donors' samples. Source material: memory CD4+ T cells from PBMCs. The subset is: CD45RA-negative fraction.

CDR3 in amino acids: CASSSGGASGNYEQYF. CDR3 DNA: TGTGCCAGCAGCTCAGGCGGGGCTAGCGGGAATTACGAGCAGTACTTC. The rearrangement links TRBV7-3 to TRBJ2-7; TRBD2 matches at 9 bases. V gave up 4 bases and J gave up 4 bases; unmatched junction bases: 11. Germline CDR1 and CDR2: SGHTA and FQGTGA. The CDR3 is made up of 16 amino acids.